Listed below are T cell receptor beta chains from one sample, sequenced in a study of T cells in Graves' hyperthyroidism and ophthalmopathy. TCRdb passed the multiplex PCR reads through MiXCR, listing each CDR3 protein once. Counted here are more than 300,000 distinct CDR3 sequences, over 10% occurring once; the ten biggest clones make up around 9.2%. Source material: blood. The origin of the receptors is a woman between 18 and 29 years old with Graves' hyperthyroidism. The CDR3 runs from the conserved cysteine through the conserved F or W. The D gene is left open where the match is weak. Clone size is stated in some rows and not others, as once, few, many or a class when expanded.

J,size,V,D,DNA,CDR3
TRBJ2-7,NA,TRBV20-1,TRBD2,TGCAGTGCTAGAGATTGGGCGGGGGGGCCGGTTCCCTACGAGCAGTACTTC,CSARDWAGGPVPYEQYF
TRBJ1-6,many,TRBV12-3/TRBV12-4,TRBD1,TGTGCCAGCAGTCTGGACAGGGTGAATAATTCACCCCTCCACTTT,CASSLDRVNNSPLHF
TRBJ1-1,many,TRBV3-1,NA,TGTGCCAGCAGCCAAGATGCCCCAGGGCCAACTGAAGCTTTCTTT,CASSQDAPGPTEAFF
TRBJ2-7,many,TRBV7-2,TRBD1,TGTGCCAGCAGCTTAGTGGGACAGGCGCTCGAGCAGTACTTC,CASSLVGQALEQYF
TRBJ2-5,few,TRBV20-1,TRBD2,TGCAGTGCTCCGACTAGCGGGGTAAAAGAGACCCAGTACTTC,CSAPTSGVKETQYF
TRBJ1-5,many,TRBV28,NA,TGTGCCAGCAGTTTAAGGGCACCTAATCAGCCCCAGCATTTT,CASSLRAPNQPQHF
TRBJ1-3,many,TRBV5-1,TRBD1,TGCGCCAGCAGCCACGGGACAGCTAAACGAGCCATATATTTT,CASSHGTAKRAIYF
TRBJ2-1,few,TRBV5-1,NA,TGCGCCAGCAGCCAAGTTTTAGCTCCCTTCTACAATGAGCAGTTCTTC,CASSQVLAPFYNEQFF
TRBJ1-5,many,TRBV27,NA,TGTGCCAGCGGTCACAATCAGCCCCAGCATTTT,CASGHNQPQHF
TRBJ2-1,many,TRBV7-3,TRBD2,TGTGCCAGCAGCCCCAGGCTAGCGGGAGCTGGGGAGCAGTTCTTC,CASSPRLAGAGEQFF
TRBJ2-5,many,TRBV5-1,TRBD1,TGCGCCAGCAGCTTGAGCGGACAGGGGGCCCAATACCCCCAGTACTTC,CASSLSGQGAQYPQYF
TRBJ1-4,many,TRBV2,NA,TGTGCCAGCAGTGAAGCGCGACAGGATGAAAAACTGTTTTTT,CASSEARQDEKLFF
TRBJ1-2,many,TRBV4-3,NA,TGCGCCAGCAGCCAAGGCACCGGTACTAACTATGGCTACACCTTC,CASSQGTGTNYGYTF
TRBJ2-7,many,TRBV5-1,TRBD2,TGCGCCAGCAGCCGAGGGACTAGCGGGAACAGGGAGCAGTACTTC,CASSRGTSGNREQYF
TRBJ2-5,NA,TRBV5-1,NA,TGCGCCAGCAGCTCATACCTGGGACTCTCGGGGGAGACCCAGTACTTC,CASSSYLGLSGETQYF
TRBJ2-1,once,TRBV15,TRBD2,TGTGCCACCAGCAGAGACGGGGGACTAGTCGCGGTTGATGAGCAGTTCTTC,CATSRDGGLVAVDEQFF
TRBJ2-3,many,TRBV20-1,NA,TGCAGTGCTGACCCCAGCACAGATACGCAGTATTTT,CSADPSTDTQYF
TRBJ1-1,many,TRBV15,NA,TGTGCCACCAGCTCGACCGGTTCCCTTGGCGCTGAAGCTTTCTTT,CATSSTGSLGAEAFF
TRBJ2-7,many,TRBV14,TRBD2,TGTGCCAGCAGCCGGCCGACGGGAGGGCCTACTGAGCAGTACTTC,CASSRPTGGPTEQYF
TRBJ1-2,NA,TRBV20-1,NA,TGCAGTGCTCCTGGACGGGGAAACTATGGCTACACCTTC,CSAPGRGNYGYTF
TRBJ1-1,few,TRBV28,NA,TGTGCCAGCAGTTTATGGGGGTACAGGGTTGGCCTTATGAACACTGAAGCTTTCTTT,CASSLWGYRVGLMNTEAFF
TRBJ1-3,few,TRBV20-1,NA,TGCAGTGCCCCGGACCCCCCGGACACCATATATTTT,CSAPDPPDTIYF
TRBJ1-1,many,TRBV20-1,TRBD1,TGCAGTGCTAGAGATCTGGACAGGGTGAGCACTGAAGCTTTCTTT,CSARDLDRVSTEAFF
TRBJ1-1,few,TRBV18,NA,TGTGCCAGCTCACCTCAGGCTGCTGGGGTAGTTGTCGCTGAAGCTTTCTTT,CASSPQAAGVVVAEAFF
TRBJ1-1,many,TRBV30,TRBD1,TGTGCCTGGAGGGACAGGGAAGCTTTCTTT,CAWRDREAFF
TRBJ1-4,many,TRBV10-3,TRBD1,TGTGCCATCAGTCCCGGGACAGGGACCGAAAAACTGTTTTTT,CAISPGTGTEKLFF
TRBJ2-7,NA,TRBV7-9,TRBD2,TGTGCCAGCAGTGTAGGGGGACTAGTCTACGAGCAGTACTTC,CASSVGGLVYEQYF
TRBJ2-1,many,TRBV12-5,NA,TGTGCTAGTGGTTTGGAAGGCAGATGGAATGAGCAGTTCTTC,CASGLEGRWNEQFF
TRBJ2-1,many,TRBV6-2/TRBV6-3,NA,TGTGCCAGCAGTTACGCCAATGAGCAGTTCTTC,CASSYANEQFF
TRBJ2-4,many,TRBV12-3/TRBV12-4,TRBD2,TGTGCCAGCAGTCTGGGACTAGCGGGAGGTAATCCAAACATTCAGTACTTC,CASSLGLAGGNPNIQYF
TRBJ1-6,NA,TRBV19,NA,TGTGCCAGTACTCCGGGGCCCCGGAAAAGGAATTCACCCCTCCACTTT,CASTPGPRKRNSPLHF
TRBJ1-4,few,TRBV30,TRBD1,TGTGCCTGGAGTCTTGCGACAGGGGAGAGTGAAAAACTGTTTTTT,CAWSLATGESEKLFF
TRBJ1-5,many,TRBV6-6,NA,TGTGCCAGCAGTTACTCTAGTCGGTCGAATCAGCCCCAGCATTTT,CASSYSSRSNQPQHF
TRBJ1-1,few,TRBV4-2,NA,TGTGCCAGCAGCCCCGCCAGCCCGAAGAACACTGAAGCTTTCTTT,CASSPASPKNTEAFF
TRBJ2-2,many,TRBV28,NA,TGTGCCAGCAGTTACCCGACAGGATACCTGAACACCGGGGAGCTGTTTTTT,CASSYPTGYLNTGELFF
TRBJ2-1,NA,TRBV4-1,NA,TGCGCCAGCAGCCAAGAGACAGGCCCCGGTGAGCAGTTCTTC,CASSQETGPGEQFF